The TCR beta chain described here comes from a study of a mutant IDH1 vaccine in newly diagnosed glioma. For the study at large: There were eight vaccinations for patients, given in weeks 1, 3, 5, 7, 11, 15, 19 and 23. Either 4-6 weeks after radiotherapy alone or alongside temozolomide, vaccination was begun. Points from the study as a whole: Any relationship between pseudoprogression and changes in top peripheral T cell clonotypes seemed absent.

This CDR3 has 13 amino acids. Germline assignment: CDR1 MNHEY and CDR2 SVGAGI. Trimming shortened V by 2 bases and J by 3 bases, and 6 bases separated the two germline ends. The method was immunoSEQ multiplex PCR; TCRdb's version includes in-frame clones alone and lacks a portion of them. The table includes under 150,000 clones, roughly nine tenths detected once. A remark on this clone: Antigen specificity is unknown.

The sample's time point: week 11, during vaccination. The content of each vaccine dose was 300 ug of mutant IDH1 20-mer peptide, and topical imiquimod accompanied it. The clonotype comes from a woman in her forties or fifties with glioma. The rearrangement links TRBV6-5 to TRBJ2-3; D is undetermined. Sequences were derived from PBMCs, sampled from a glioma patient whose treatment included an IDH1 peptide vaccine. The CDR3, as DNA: TGTGCCAGCAGTTACGACCCAACAGATACGCAGTATTTT. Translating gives CASSYDPTDTQYF.